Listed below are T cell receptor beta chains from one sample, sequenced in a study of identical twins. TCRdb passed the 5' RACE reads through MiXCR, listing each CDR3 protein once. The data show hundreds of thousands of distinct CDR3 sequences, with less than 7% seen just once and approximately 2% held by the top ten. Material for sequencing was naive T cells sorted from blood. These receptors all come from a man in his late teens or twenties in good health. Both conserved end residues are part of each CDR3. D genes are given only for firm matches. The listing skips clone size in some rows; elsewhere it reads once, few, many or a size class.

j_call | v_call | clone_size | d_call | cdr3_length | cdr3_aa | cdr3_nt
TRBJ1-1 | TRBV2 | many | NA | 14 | CASSVLDRNTEAFF | TGTGCCAGCAGTGTGTTGGACAGGAACACTGAAGCTTTCTTT
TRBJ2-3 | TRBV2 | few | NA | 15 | CASRGGGSGTDTQYF | TGTGCCAGCCGAGGGGGGGGTAGCGGCACAGATACGCAGTATTTT
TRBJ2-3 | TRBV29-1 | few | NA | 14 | CSVPEALRTDTQYF | TGCAGCGTGCCTGAGGCGCTGCGCACAGATACGCAGTATTTT
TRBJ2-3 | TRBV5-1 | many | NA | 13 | CASSFGEADTQYF | TGCGCCAGCAGCTTTGGGGAGGCGGATACGCAGTATTTT
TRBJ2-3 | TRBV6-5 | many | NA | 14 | CASSYSWFSDTQYF | TGTGCCAGCAGTTACTCGTGGTTTTCAGATACGCAGTATTTT
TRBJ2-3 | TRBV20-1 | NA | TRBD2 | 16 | CSARDNWRERTDTQYF | TGCAGTGCTAGAGATAATTGGCGGGAGCGCACAGATACGCAGTATTTT
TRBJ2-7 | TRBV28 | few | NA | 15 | CASSLVGVASYEQYF | TGTGCCAGCAGTTTAGTGGGGGTCGCCTCCTACGAGCAGTACTTC
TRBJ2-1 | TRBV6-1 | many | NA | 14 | CAGWETPYYNEQFF | TGTGCCGGATGGGAGACTCCCTACTACAATGAGCAGTTCTTC
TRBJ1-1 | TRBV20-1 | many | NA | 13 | CSARDPVNTEAFF | TGCAGTGCTAGAGATCCGGTAAACACTGAAGCTTTCTTT
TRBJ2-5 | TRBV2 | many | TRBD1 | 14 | CASTDRAQGETQYF | TGTGCCAGTACGGACAGGGCCCAGGGGGAGACCCAGTACTTC
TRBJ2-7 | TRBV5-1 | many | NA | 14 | CASSFTGSSDEQYF | TGCGCCAGCAGCTTTACAGGGTCGTCGGACGAGCAGTACTTC
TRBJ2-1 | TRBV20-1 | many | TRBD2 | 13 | CSAGGRALNEQFF | TGCAGTGCCGGGGGGAGGGCTCTCAATGAGCAGTTCTTC
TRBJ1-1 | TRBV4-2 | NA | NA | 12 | CASSQGSYPAFF | TGTGCCAGCAGCCAAGGTTCCTACCCAGCTTTCTTT
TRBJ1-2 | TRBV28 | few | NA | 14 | CASSFALRGWGYTF | TGTGCCAGCAGTTTCGCGCTGCGGGGTTGGGGCTACACCTTC
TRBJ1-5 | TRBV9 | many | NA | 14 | CASSPGHRNQPQHF | TGTGCCAGCAGCCCTGGACACCGAAATCAGCCCCAGCATTTT
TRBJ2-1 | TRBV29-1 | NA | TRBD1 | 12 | CSADPGGDEQFF | TGCAGCGCTGATCCAGGGGGCGATGAGCAGTTCTTC
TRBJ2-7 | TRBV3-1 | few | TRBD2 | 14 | CASSHSGRSYEQYF | TGTGCCAGCAGCCATAGCGGGAGATCCTACGAGCAGTACTTC
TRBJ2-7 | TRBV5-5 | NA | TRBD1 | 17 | CASSLGYRDRGSYEQYF | TGTGCCAGCAGCTTGGGATACCGGGACAGGGGCTCCTACGAGCAGTACTTC
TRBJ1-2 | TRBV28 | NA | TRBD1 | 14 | CASSPGQGRYGYTF | TGTGCCAGCAGTCCAGGACAGGGGCGCTATGGCTACACCTTC
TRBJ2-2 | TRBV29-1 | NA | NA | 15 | CSATSGPTNTGELFF | TGCAGCGCCACAAGCGGACCTACGAACACCGGGGAGCTGTTTTTT
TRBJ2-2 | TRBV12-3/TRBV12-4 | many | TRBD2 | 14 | CASSRLAGYGELFF | TGTGCCAGCTCGAGACTAGCGGGGTACGGGGAGCTGTTTTTT
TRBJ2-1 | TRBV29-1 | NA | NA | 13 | CSVVPRSYNEQFF | TGCAGCGTTGTACCCCGCTCCTACAATGAGCAGTTCTTC
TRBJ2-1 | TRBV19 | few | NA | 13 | CASSTAVHNEQFF | TGTGCCAGTAGTACCGCCGTCCACAATGAGCAGTTCTTC
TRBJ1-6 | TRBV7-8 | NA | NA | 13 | CASSLVASGALHF | TGTGCCAGCAGCTTAGTGGCCAGCGGGGCCCTCCACTTT
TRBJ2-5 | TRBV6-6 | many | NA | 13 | CASSWAEKETQYF | TGTGCCAGCAGTTGGGCCGAGAAAGAGACCCAGTACTTC
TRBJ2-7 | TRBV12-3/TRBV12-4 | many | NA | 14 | CASSPGERRYEQYF | TGTGCCAGCAGTCCCGGAGAGCGGCGCTACGAGCAGTACTTC
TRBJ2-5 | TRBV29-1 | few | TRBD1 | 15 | CSGLTRQGAGETQYF | TGCAGCGGCCTAACACGACAGGGGGCGGGAGAGACCCAGTACTTC
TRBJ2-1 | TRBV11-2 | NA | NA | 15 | CASSLDLGLNNEQFF | TGTGCCAGCAGCTTAGATCTTGGACTGAACAATGAGCAGTTCTTC
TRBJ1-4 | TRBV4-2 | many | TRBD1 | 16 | CASSQVGGQGNEKLFF | TGTGCCAGCAGCCAAGTCGGGGGACAGGGCAATGAAAAACTGTTTTTT
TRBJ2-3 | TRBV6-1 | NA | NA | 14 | CASSPGPTTDTQYF | TGTGCCAGCAGCCCGGGACCGACCACAGATACGCAGTATTTT
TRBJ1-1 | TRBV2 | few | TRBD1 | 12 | CARGQSFTEAFF | TGTGCCAGGGGACAGAGTTTCACTGAAGCTTTCTTT
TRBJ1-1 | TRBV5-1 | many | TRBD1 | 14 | CASSRTGVNTEAFF | TGCGCCAGCAGCCGGACAGGGGTGAACACTGAAGCTTTCTTT
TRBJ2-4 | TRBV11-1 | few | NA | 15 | CASSSPEVAKNIQYF | TGTGCCAGCAGCTCCCCGGAAGTAGCCAAAAACATTCAGTACTTC
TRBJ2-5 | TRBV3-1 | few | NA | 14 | CASSQPGLQETQYF | TGTGCCAGCAGCCAACCGGGACTGCAAGAGACCCAGTACTTC
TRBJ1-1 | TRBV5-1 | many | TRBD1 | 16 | CASSLDDRAFGTEAFF | TGCGCCAGCAGCTTGGACGACAGGGCCTTCGGCACTGAAGCTTTCTTT
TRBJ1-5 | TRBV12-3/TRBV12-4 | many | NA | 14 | CASSSGPRYQPQHF | TGTGCCAGCAGTTCCGGGCCGCGTTATCAGCCCCAGCATTTT
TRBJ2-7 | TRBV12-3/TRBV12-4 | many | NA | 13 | CASRTTQGREQYF | TGTGCCAGCAGAACCACACAAGGTCGGGAGCAGTACTTC
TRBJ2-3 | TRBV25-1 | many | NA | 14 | CASSELAETDTQYF | TGTGCCAGCAGTGAGTTGGCGGAGACAGATACGCAGTATTTT
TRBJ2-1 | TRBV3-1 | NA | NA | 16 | CASSQDVTEGDNEQFF | TGTGCCAGCAGCCAAGATGTGACAGAGGGGGACAATGAGCAGTTCTTC
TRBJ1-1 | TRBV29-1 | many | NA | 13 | CSVGDRTPTEAFF | TGCAGCGTTGGTGACAGGACCCCCACTGAAGCTTTCTTT